This T cell receptor (beta chain) comes out of a study of breast tumors, draining lymph nodes, adjacent tissues. This clonotype was seen many times. Its antigen remains unidentified. TCRdb processed the multiplex PCR reads anew with MiXCR; each CDR3 protein has one entry. The profile shows 150,000 or so distinct CDR3 sequences, approximately 30% of them singletons. The lymph nodes were axillary draining lymph nodes from breast cancer patients. Findings and caveats of the study: Compared with lymph nodes, tumors were less diverse; compared with nontumor tissue, more. Data only fit, rather than demonstrated, lymph node origin of most tumor T cells. Most tumor T cells seemingly derive from lymph node, then expand in tumor. Luminal-like breast cancer showed significantly higher tumor–nontumor repertoire similarity than basal-like.

The TCR originated in a female donor with breast cancer. Some clones in this sample may be carry-over from other donors' samples. The sample consisted of axillary lymph node tissue.

The CDR3 spells CASSLTFGWTSGSYEQYF. The CDR3 DNA reads TGTGCCAGCAGCTTAACGTTCGGTTGGACTAGCGGGAGTTACGAGCAGTACTTC. The rearrangement uses TRBV7-9 and TRBJ2-7, with 13 bases aligning to TRBD2. The V segment lost 2 bases and the J segment 4 bases; nucleotides outside the gene matches: 11. The germline CDR1 and CDR2 sequences are SEHNR and FQNEAQ (reference sequence). CDR3 length: 18 amino acids.